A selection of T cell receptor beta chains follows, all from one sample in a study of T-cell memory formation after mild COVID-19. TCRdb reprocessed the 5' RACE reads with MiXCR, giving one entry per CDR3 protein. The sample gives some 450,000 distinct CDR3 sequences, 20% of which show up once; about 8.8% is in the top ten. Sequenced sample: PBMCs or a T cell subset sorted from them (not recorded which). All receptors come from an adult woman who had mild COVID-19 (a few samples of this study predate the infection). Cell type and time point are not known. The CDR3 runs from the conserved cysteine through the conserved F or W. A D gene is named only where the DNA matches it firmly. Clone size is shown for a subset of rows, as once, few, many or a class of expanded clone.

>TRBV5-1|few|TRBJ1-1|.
TGCGCCAGCAGCTTGGTGGGGGGTAAGGAAGCTTTCTTT
CASSLVGGKEAFF
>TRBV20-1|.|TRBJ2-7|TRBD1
TGCAGTGCTTTTCGCCGGGACAGGGGGCTACACGAGCAGTACTTC
CSAFRRDRGLHEQYF
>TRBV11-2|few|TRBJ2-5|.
TGTGCCAGCAGCTTTGGGCAGGCCTGGGGGGAGACCCAGTACTTC
CASSFGQAWGETQYF
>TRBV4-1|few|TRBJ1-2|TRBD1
TGCGCCAGCAGCCCCGAGGCAGGGGGCGAGTATGGCTACACCTTC
CASSPEAGGEYGYTF
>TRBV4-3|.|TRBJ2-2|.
TGCGCCAGCAGCCAAGTTGCCGGGCCGGACACCGGGGAGCTGTTTTTT
CASSQVAGPDTGELFF
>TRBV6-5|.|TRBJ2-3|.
TGTGCCAGCAGTTACATCGGGGCTACTGCCACAGATACGCAGTATTTT
CASSYIGATATDTQYF
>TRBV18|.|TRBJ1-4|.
TGTGCCAGCTCACCGGTGGATAGAAAACTGTTTTTT
CASSPVDRKLFF
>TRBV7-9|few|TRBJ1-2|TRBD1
TGTGCCAGCAGCCATCTTCCGGGACAGGGGAACTATGGCTACACCTTC
CASSHLPGQGNYGYTF
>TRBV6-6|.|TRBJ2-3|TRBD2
TGTGCCAGCAGGCCTGGGTTAGCGGGGAGCCTAGATACGCAGTATTTT
CASRPGLAGSLDTQYF
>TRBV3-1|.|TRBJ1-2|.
TGTGCCAGCAGCCAAGATCCCTATGGCTACACCTTC
CASSQDPYGYTF